This T cell receptor beta chain comes out of a study of T cells in Graves' hyperthyroidism and ophthalmopathy. This clonotype was observed many times. Its target is unknown. Amplification of TCR beta CDR3 regions used RNA as the template. An initial round of RT-PCR targeting the TCR CDR3 relied on the HTBI primer set. TCRdb recomputed calls from the multiplex PCR reads with MiXCR, one row per CDR3 protein. The sample holds 400,000 to 500,000 distinct CDR3 sequences, approximately 14% seen once. CDR3 length equals 15 residues. Deletions cut 0 bases from V and 6 bases from J, with 13 bases between. Germline values: CDR1 SGHRS, CDR2 YFSETQ. Findings and limits, study-wide: Most thyroid clonotypes expanded above 0.001 appeared in blood too.

Exclusion criteria comprised uncontrolled infection, other autoimmune disease, pregnancy or lactation. Diagnosing involved the use of clinical symptoms, serum thyroxine and TRAb, thyroid ultrasound and orbital computed tomography. This sequence originates from a woman aged 18-29 years with Graves' hyperthyroidism. Sequenced: blood. The chain links TRBV5-1 to TRBJ2-1; D gene unclear. CDR3 sequence: CASSLDLSRANEQFF. The CDR3 coding sequence is TGCGCCAGCAGCTTGGACCTCTCACGGGCCAATGAGCAGTTCTTC.